Below are 8 T cell receptor beta chains sequenced from a single sample in a study of OX40 agonist ivuxolimab in advanced cancers. Produced via immunoSEQ multiplex PCR; TCRdb's table is partial and in-frame only. This table holds around 100,000 clones, 90% to 96% found once. The sample was CD4+ or CD8+ T cells sorted from blood, taken in a trial of the OX40 agonist ivuxolimab. The origin of the receptors is an adult with an advanced solid tumor such as melanoma, head and neck, liver or kidney cancer.

This clone was picked up a small number of times. The chain recombines TRBV19 with TRBJ1-5, with unresolved D. The germline V gene has CDR1 LNHDA and CDR2 SQIVND (reference sequence). With 3 bases removed from V and 5 bases from J, the gap between germline ends came to 11 bases. This CDR3 has 14 amino acids. The CDR3 coding sequence is TGTGCCAGTAGTATGTATGGGATATATCAGCCCCAGCATTTT. Translating it yields CASSMYGIYQPQHF.

The V call is TRBV11-2, the J call TRBJ2-2; 7 positions agree with TRBD2. The trim removed 1 base at V and 3 bases at J, leaving 5 bases unmatched. The germline CDR1 and CDR2 sequences are SGHAT and FQNNGV. There are 16 residues in the CDR3. CDR3 coding DNA: TGTGCCAGCAGCTTAGTAGCTAGCGGATACACCGGGGAGCTGTTTTTT. Its protein product is CASSLVASGYTGELFF.

This CDR3 reads CASRDGKVGGPGTEAFF. The CDR3 DNA is TGTGCCAGCAGGGACGGGAAAGTCGGGGGCCCCGGCACTGAAGCTTTCTTT. This sequence joins TRBV21-1 and TRBJ1-1. TRBV21-1 is a listed pseudogene. This CDR3 has 17 amino acids.

The genes are TRBV9 and TRBJ2-3, with no clear D. V was trimmed by 4 bases and J by 4 bases, leaving 16 bases between them. The CDR3 extends over 15 amino acids. Germline loops: CDR1 SGDLS, CDR2 YYNGEE. CDR3 sequence reads: CASSPVGWEADTQYF. In DNA, the CDR3 is TGTGCCAGCAGCCCTGTAGGGTGGGAAGCAGATACGCAGTATTTT. The full variable domain, its missing parts supplied by reference TRBV9 and TRBJ2-3, is DSGVTQTPKHLITATGQRVTLRCSPRSGDLSVYWYQQSLDQGLQFLIQYYNGEERAKGNILERFSAQQFPDLHSELNLSSLELGDSALYFCASSPVGWEADTQYFGPGTRLTVL.

The chain couples TRBV19 to TRBJ2-7; 14 positions agree with TRBD2. The CDR3 consists of 17 residues. CDR1 and CDR2 (germline): LNHDA, SQIVND (reference sequence). Trimming cost V 6 bases and J 6 bases; bases outside gene matches: 13. CDR3 sequence reads: CASSRLAGGDSASEQYF. DNA of the CDR3: TGTGCCAGTAGCCGACTAGCGGGGGGGGACTCGGCGAGCGAGCAGTACTTC.

DNA of the CDR3: TGTGCCAGCAGCTTAGAAGGCGGCGGGACCGCAGATACGCAGTATTTT. Amino acids: CASSLEGGGTADTQYF. The chain is built from TRBV7-8 and TRBJ2-3, with D maybe TRBD2 (6 bases). This CDR3 region has 16 residues. V lost 1 base and J 4 bases, leaving 15 bases between the germline ends. The germline gives CDR1 SGHVS, CDR2 FQNEAQ.

This chain links TRBV28 with TRBJ1-2, with TRBD1 matching over 12 bases. The junction had 17 bases not matched to a gene; V was cut back by 6 bases and J by 6 bases. This CDR3 spans 18 amino acids. Germline loops: CDR1 MDHEN, CDR2 SYDVKM. CDR3 nucleotides: TGTGCCAGCAGGTTAGGCGGCCGCCGGGACAGGGGGCTCAATGGCTACACCTTC. Amino acids: CASRLGGRRDRGLNGYTF.

V and J are TRBV30 and TRBJ2-1, with D possibly matching TRBD2 (6 bases). Germline V gene lookup returns CDR1 GTSNPN and CDR2 SVGIG (reference sequence). V was shortened by 0 bases and J by 8 bases, with 11 bases between the two germline ends. CDR3 size: 13 residues. This CDR3 reads CAWSVGGGDEQFF. CDR3 DNA: TGTGCCTGGAGTGTTGGGGGAGGAGATGAGCAGTTCTTC. The whole variable domain, filled in from reference TRBV30 and TRBJ2-1, reads SQTIHQWPATLVQPVGSPLSLECTVEGTSNPNLYWYRQAAGRGLQLLFYSVGIGQISSEVPQNLSASRPQDRQFILSSKKLLLSDSGFYLCAWSVGGGDEQFFGPGTRLTVL.